This T cell receptor (beta chain) was sequenced in a study of blood T cell repertoires in COVID-19. Sequenced by immunoSEQ multiplex PCR; TCRdb stores in-frame clones only, minus some. The sample holds fewer than 250,000 clones, 81% seen once. Participant reports of clinical history set cohort assignment. This CDR3 is built from 17 residues. Looked up from germline, CDR1 is LGHDT and CDR2 is YNNKEL (reference sequence). V was pared by 1 base and J by 2 bases, with 1 base of the junction left unmatched. The TCR originated in a woman in her forties or fifties with acute COVID-19. Sequenced: PBMCs or T cells enriched from blood (not recorded which). The chain links TRBV3-1 (or the pseudogene TRBV3-2) to TRBJ2-2; TRBD2 agrees at 13 bases. CDR3 in amino acids: CASSQGTSGRNTGELFF. The CDR3 DNA follows: TGTGCCAGCAGCCAAGGGACTAGCGGGAGAAACACCGGGGAGCTGTTTTTT.